The 21 T cell receptor beta chains listed next were all sequenced from one sample in a study of blood T cell repertoires in COVID-19. Assay: immunoSEQ multiplex PCR; the TCRdb copy retains only in-frame clones and omits some. The profile shows some 300,000 clones, 90% of them singletons. The sequencing input was PBMCs or T cells enriched from blood (not recorded which). The source is a woman under 30 with acute COVID-19.

In this sample, this clone turned up a few times. This chain joins TRBV7-6 and TRBJ1-3; TRBD1 matches at 7 bases. Germline CDR1 reads SGHVS; CDR2 reads FNYEAQ. This CDR3 region has 17 residues. J gave up 2 bases and V 1 base, and 8 bases lay outside the gene matches. The CDR3 here is CASSLVIGGSAGNTIYF. The CDR3 nucleotides are TGTGCCAGCAGCTTAGTCATAGGGGGCTCCGCTGGAAACACCATATATTTT.

This clone has more than one count but fewer than ten. The same CDR3 is also encoded by other DNA sequences in this sample. This chain connects TRBV12-3 or TRBV12-4 to TRBJ1-2; D unclear. The V and J ends lost 1 base and 8 bases respectively, with 5 bases between them. The CDR3 is 11 residues long. The CDR3 protein is CASSLGQGYTF. The CDR3 DNA is TGTGCCAGCAGTTTAGGGCAGGGCTACACCTTC.

The CDR3 sequence: CASSPDTGVNQPQHF. Written as DNA, the CDR3 is TGTGCCAGCAGCCCAGACACAGGGGTCAATCAGCCCCAGCATTTT. The J gene is TRBJ1-5, the V gene TRBV28, with 7 bases identical to TRBD1. The CDR3 length is 15 residues. V dropped 6 bases and J dropped 3; count of bases not matched to a gene: 8. CDR1 and CDR2 (germline): MDHEN, SYDVKM.

This clone has just a few counts. The gene calls are TRBV18 and TRBJ1-1, with D tentatively TRBD1 (5 bases). The CDR3 is 15 residues long. Per germline, CDR1 KGHSH and CDR2 LQKENI. V shed 3 bases and J shed 1 base, with 12 bases lying between them. This CDR3 is CASSPQDTWNTEAFF. The CDR3 nucleotides read TGTGCCAGCTCACCGCAGGACACCTGGAACACTGAAGCTTTCTTT.

This chain uses TRBV29-1 with TRBJ2-1, with 7 positions matching TRBD1. The V gene end was trimmed by 7 bases and the J gene end by 7 bases; junction bases not matched to a gene: 4. Germline CDR1 reads SQVTM; CDR2 reads ANQGSEA. The CDR3 has 11 amino acids. The CDR3 loop is CSDRGYNEQFF. CDR3 in DNA: TGCAGCGACAGGGGTTATAATGAGCAGTTCTTC.

This chain links TRBV7-6 with TRBJ1-1; maybe TRBD1 (6 bases). The CDR3 extends over 14 amino acids. CDR1 and CDR2 from the germline V gene are SGHVS and FNYEAQ. Trimming removed 2 bases from V and 3 bases from J, with 10 bases in between. The CDR3 is CASSLHPGDTEAFF. CDR3 sequence (DNA): TGTGCCAGCAGCTTACACCCAGGGGACACTGAAGCTTTCTTT. The full variable domain, in which reference TRBV7-6 and TRBJ1-1 provide the parts outside the CDR3, is GAGVSQSPRYKVTKRGQDVALRCDPISGHVSLYWYRQALGQGPEFLTYFNYEAQQDKSGLPNDRFSAERPEGSISTLTIQRTEQRDSAMYRCASSLHPGDTEAFFGQGTRLTVV.

The J gene is TRBJ1-3, the V gene TRBV6-5; TRBD1 is a possible D gene (5 bases). The V end lost 3 bases, the J end lost 11 bases, and 11 bases lay between the germline ends. The CDR3 totals 12 residues. CDR1 MNHEY and CDR2 SVGAGI come from the germline V gene. The CDR3 protein is CASSYRKGPIYF. The CDR3 nucleotides read TGTGCCAGCAGTTATCGCAAGGGGCCCATATATTTT.

CDR3 sequence (DNA): TGTGCCAGCACCCGAGGGGGGGGAATTACAGATACGCAGTATTTT. Encoded protein: CASTRGGGITDTQYF. V and J are TRBV28 and TRBJ2-3, with D perhaps TRBD2 (7 bases). Per germline, CDR1 MDHEN and CDR2 SYDVKM. CDR3 length: 15 amino acids. Trimming removed 7 bases at V and 3 bases at J, with 17 bases between.

CDR3 sequence (DNA): TGTGCCAGCAGTTCTTTTAGTGCCGGGGAGCTGTTTTTT. Amino acid sequence: CASSSFSAGELFF. This chain links TRBV27 with TRBJ2-2; D remains ambiguous. Germline CDR1 and CDR2: MNHEY and SMNVEV (reference sequence). Trimming shortened V by 4 bases and J by 6 bases, and 9 bases separated the two germline ends. The CDR3 sequence is 13 residues long.

This sequence joins TRBV9 and TRBJ2-7; D may be TRBD2 (6 bases). The CDR3 totals 12 residues. Germline V gene lookup returns CDR1 SGDLS and CDR2 YYNGEE. V was shortened by 0 bases and J by 9 bases, with 10 bases between the two germline ends. The CDR3 is CASSVEAGRQYF. DNA of the CDR3: TGTGCCAGCAGCGTAGAAGCGGGCCGGCAGTACTTC.

The V call is TRBV5-8, the J call TRBJ2-7; weak D call: TRBD1 (6 bases). Per the germline V gene, CDR1 is SGHTS and CDR2 is YDEGEE. CDR3 length equals 12 residues. Trimming removed 6 bases from V and 1 base from J, with 8 bases in between. The CDR3 sequence: CASTTGSYEQYF. The CDR3 DNA reads TGTGCCAGCACGACAGGATCCTACGAGCAGTACTTC.

In its sample, this clone was seen once. V gene TRBV5-1 combines with J gene TRBJ1-4; D uncertain. CDR1 is SGHRS and CDR2 is YFSETQ in the germline V gene. The CDR3 is 16 amino acids. Trimming removed 1 base from V and 7 bases from J, with 17 bases in between. This CDR3 reads CASSLMCGIGCEKLFF. CDR3 coding DNA: TGCGCCAGCAGCTTGATGTGTGGCATCGGGTGTGAAAAACTGTTTTTT.

The V call is TRBV6-5, the J call TRBJ1-1, with 10 bases that match TRBD1. V was clipped by 6 bases and J by 2 bases; unmatched bases: 6. The CDR3 has 15 amino acids. The germline V gene encodes CDR1 MNHEY and CDR2 SVGAGI. In DNA form, the CDR3 reads TGTGCCAGCAGCCGAAAGACAGGGGGCAACACTGAAGCTTTCTTT. Its translation: CASSRKTGGNTEAFF.

This chain links TRBV29-1 with TRBJ2-3; the match to TRBD2 covers 13 bases. The junction had 5 bases not matched to a gene; V was cut back by 7 bases and J by 7 bases. Germline V gene data show CDR1 as SQVTM and CDR2 as ANQGSEA. The length of the CDR3 is 13 residues. The CDR3 DNA is TGCAGCGCACTAGCGGGAGGGGAATATACGCAGTATTTT. Encoded protein: CSALAGGEYTQYF.

The chain employs TRBV10-1 and TRBJ2-1, with TRBD2 matching 7 bases. The CDR3 contains 15 residues. From germline, CDR1 is WNHNN and CDR2 SYGVQD (reference sequence). Trimming removed 6 bases from V and 4 bases from J; junction bases left unmatched: 9. The CDR3 nucleotides are TGCGCCAGCAGCCAAGGCTCAGCGGGGTACAATGAGCAGTTCTTC. It yields the protein CASSQGSAGYNEQFF.

This chain uses TRBV19 with TRBJ2-6; tentative D call: TRBD1 (6 bases). The CDR3 totals 17 residues. V lost 8 bases, J lost 0 bases, and 17 bases lay in between. Germline CDR1 is LNHDA and CDR2 is SQIVND (reference sequence). The CDR3 nucleotides read TGTGCCAGTCAACAACCTCAGGGGCTCTCTGGGGCCAACGTCCTGACTTTC. Amino acids: CASQQPQGLSGANVLTF.

This rearrangement joins TRBV9 to TRBJ1-1, with a tentative D call TRBD1 (6 bases). Trimming left V 4 bases short and J 1 base short, with 14 bases between. CDR3 length: 15 amino acids. In germline, CDR1 is SGDLS, CDR2 YYNGEE. CDR3 sequence (DNA): TGTGCCAGCAGCCTCGGGGGGGCCTCGAACACTGAAGCTTTCTTT. It yields the protein CASSLGGASNTEAFF.

The chain joins TRBV7-8 to TRBJ1-1; D call uncertain. Germline CDR1 and CDR2: SGHVS and FQNEAQ. The CDR3 spans 13 residues. Trimming left V 2 bases short and J 6 bases short, with 10 bases between. The DNA for the CDR3 is TGTGCCAGCAGCTTACAGGTTAACTCTGAAGCTTTCTTT. Translation: CASSLQVNSEAFF.

V and J are TRBV6-1 and TRBJ1-1, with D maybe TRBD1 (6 bases). The CDR3 length is 13 residues. V dropped 2 bases and J dropped 5 bases, with 9 bases sitting between them. In germline, CDR1 is MNHNS, CDR2 SASEGT. CDR3 sequence reads: CASSEFRGTEAFF. The CDR3 DNA reads TGTGCCAGCAGTGAATTCAGGGGAACTGAAGCTTTCTTT.

The chain carries TRBV25-1 and TRBJ1-1; D possibly corresponds to TRBD1 (5 bases). The CDR3 covers 15 residues. Germline V gene sequence: CDR1 MGHDK, CDR2 SYGVNS. The V gene lost 3 bases and the J gene lost 0 bases, with 11 bases spanning the gap. This chain's CDR3 is CASSDHQDMNTEAFF. DNA for the CDR3: TGTGCCAGCAGTGATCACCAGGACATGAACACTGAAGCTTTCTTT.

This sequence joins TRBV19 and TRBJ1-1; possibly TRBD1 for D (5 bases). The V gene lost 4 bases and the J gene lost 6 bases, with 15 bases spanning the gap. The germline V gene has CDR1 LNHDA and CDR2 SQIVND (reference sequence). The length of the CDR3 is 14 residues. The CDR3 DNA follows: TGTGCCAGTAGTACAGAGGGACTGGGCGCTGAAGCTTTCTTT. As protein: CASSTEGLGAEAFF.